This T cell receptor beta chain was recorded in a study of cytomegalovirus exposure and HLA in healthy donors. General study points: The study put 150 or so TCR beta chains on its list as cytomegalovirus-associated. One variant, a missense change in DCLRE1C, was linked in a later analysis to TCR beta V- and J-gene trimming. Further analysis, carried out later, found HLA-associated TCR beta chains more clonally expanded than equally common other chains.

In the case of this clone: What it binds is not known.

The study ran its PCR with 60 Vbeta and 13 Jbeta primers. Using immunoSEQ multiplex PCR, the repertoire was profiled, and TCRdb retains in-frame clones only, with some absent. The sample consists of roughly 140,000 clones, around 79% of them appearing once. V was trimmed by 1 base and J by 0 bases, leaving 9 bases between them. The CDR3 is made up of 15 amino acids. CDR1 and CDR2 (germline): SGHVS, FNYEAQ. This chain connects TRBV7-6 to TRBJ1-1; no clear D. The TCR sequence derives from a man aged 35 to 55 in good health and CMV-seropositive. Sequencing used PBMCs. CDR3 DNA sequence: TGTGCCAGCAGCTTAGTGGTGGGAGTGAACACTGAAGCTTTCTTT. Translated: CASSLVVGVNTEAFF.